Presented here are 3 T cell receptor beta chains from one specimen sequenced in a study of cytomegalovirus exposure and HLA in healthy donors. TCRdb's table, derived via immunoSEQ multiplex PCR, lists solely in-frame clones and lacks some. The table lists fewer than 140,000 clones, 88% of them singletons, with less than 2% in the top ten. The sample taken for sequencing was PBMCs. These receptors came from a woman between 18 and 29 years old in good health and CMV-seropositive.

The chain employs TRBV19 and TRBJ1-5; TRBD1 is a possible D gene (6 bases). V was shortened by 5 bases and J by 6 bases, with 20 bases between the two germline ends. Germline CDR1 reads LNHDA; CDR2 reads SQIVND (reference sequence). This CDR3 has 16 amino acids. The CDR3 DNA sequence: TGTGCCAGTAGTCCCAACCTTGGGGGGGCAGGTCAGCCCCAGCATTTT. Amino acid sequence: CASSPNLGGAGQPQHF. Drawing the rest from reference TRBV19 and TRBJ1-5, the complete variable domain is DGGITQSPKYLFRKEGQNVTLSCEQNLNHDAMYWYRQDPGQGLRLIYYSQIVNDFQKGDIAEGYSVSREKKESFPLTVTSAQKNPTAFYLCASSPNLGGAGQPQHFGDGTRLSIL.

This chain connects TRBV6-1 to TRBJ2-1; 12 nucleotides agree with TRBD1. Trimming removed 6 bases from V and 9 bases from J; junction bases left unmatched: 6. The CDR3 has 14 residues. Germline CDR1 reads MNHNS; CDR2 reads SASEGT. The DNA for the CDR3 is TGTGCCAGCAGGGGACAGGGGGCGAGGGGTGAGCAGTTCTTC. Its translation: CASRGQGARGEQFF.

The chain joins TRBV5-1 to TRBJ1-4, with 10 nucleotides matching TRBD1. The germline gives CDR1 SGHRS, CDR2 YFSETQ. The CDR3 is 15 amino acids. V was pared by 1 base and J by 6 bases, with 3 bases of the junction left unmatched. The CDR3 nucleotides are TGCGCCAGCAGCTTGCTCGGGACAGGGGATGAAAAACTGTTTTTT. Residues: CASSLLGTGDEKLFF.